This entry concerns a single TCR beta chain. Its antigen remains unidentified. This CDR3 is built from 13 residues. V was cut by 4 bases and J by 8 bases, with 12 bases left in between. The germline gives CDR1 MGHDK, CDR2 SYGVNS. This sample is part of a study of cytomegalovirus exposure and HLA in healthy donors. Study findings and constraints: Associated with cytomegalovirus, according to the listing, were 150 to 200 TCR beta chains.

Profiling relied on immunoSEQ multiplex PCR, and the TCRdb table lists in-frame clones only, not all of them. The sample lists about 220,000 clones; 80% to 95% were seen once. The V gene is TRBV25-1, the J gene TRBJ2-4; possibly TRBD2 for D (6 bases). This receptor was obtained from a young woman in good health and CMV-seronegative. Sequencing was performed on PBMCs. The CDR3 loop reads CASSGGGNHIQYF. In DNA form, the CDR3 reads TGTGCCAGCAGTGGTGGCGGGAACCACATTCAGTACTTC.